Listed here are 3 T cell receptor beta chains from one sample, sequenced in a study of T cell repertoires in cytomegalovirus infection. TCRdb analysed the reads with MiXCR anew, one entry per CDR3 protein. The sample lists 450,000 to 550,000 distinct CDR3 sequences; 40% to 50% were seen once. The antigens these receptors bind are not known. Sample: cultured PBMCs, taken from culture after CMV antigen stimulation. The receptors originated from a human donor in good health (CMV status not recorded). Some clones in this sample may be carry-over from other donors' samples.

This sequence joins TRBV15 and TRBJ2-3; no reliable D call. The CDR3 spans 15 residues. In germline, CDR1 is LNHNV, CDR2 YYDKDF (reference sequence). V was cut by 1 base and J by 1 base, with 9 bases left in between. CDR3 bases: TGTGCCACCAGCAGAGTGGGCAGAGGCACAGATACGCAGTATTTT. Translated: CATSRVGRGTDTQYF.

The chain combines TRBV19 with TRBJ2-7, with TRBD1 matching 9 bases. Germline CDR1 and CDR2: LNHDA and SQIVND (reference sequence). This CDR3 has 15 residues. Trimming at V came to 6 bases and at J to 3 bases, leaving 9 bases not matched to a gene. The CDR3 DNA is TGTGCCAGTAGCCCAAGACAGGGGGTCTACTACGAGCAGTACTTC. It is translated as CASSPRQGVYYEQYF.

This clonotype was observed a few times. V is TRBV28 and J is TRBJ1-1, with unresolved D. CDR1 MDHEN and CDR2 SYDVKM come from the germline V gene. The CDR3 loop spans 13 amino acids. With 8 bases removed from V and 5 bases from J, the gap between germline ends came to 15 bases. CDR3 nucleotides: TGTGCCAGCGTTGCCCACGGAGGGACTGAAGCTTTCTTT. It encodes CASVAHGGTEAFF.